Listed below are T cell receptor beta chains from one sample, sequenced in a study. Produced via immunoSEQ multiplex PCR; TCRdb's table is partial and in-frame only. The sample consists of 68,000 or so clones, 80% to 95% of them appearing once. The specimen sequenced was PBMCs. All receptors derive from a man between 40 and 49 years old with rheumatoid arthritis. CDR3s include the opening cysteine and the closing phenylalanine or tryptophan. The order of the fields is clone size, D gene, CDR3 length, J gene, V gene, CDR3 DNA, CDR3 protein. A D gene is named only where the DNA matches it firmly. Clone size is given for some rows only: seen once, a few or many times, or a class if the clone is expanded.

clone size: once; D gene: TRBD1; CDR3 length: 15; J gene: TRBJ1-2; V gene: TRBV13; CDR3 DNA: TGTGCCAGCAGCTTAGCTCGCGAAGGGACAGGCGGCTACACCTTC; CDR3 protein: CASSLAREGTGGYTF
clone size: NA; D gene: NA; CDR3 length: 13; J gene: TRBJ2-3; V gene: TRBV3-1/TRBV3-2; CDR3 DNA: TGTGCCAGCAGCCAAGATAGTACAGATACGCAGTATTTT; CDR3 protein: CASSQDSTDTQYF
clone size: NA; D gene: NA; CDR3 length: 13; J gene: TRBJ2-7; V gene: TRBV7-9; CDR3 DNA: TGTGCCAGCAGCCCTACTAGCTACTACGAGCAGTACTTC; CDR3 protein: CASSPTSYYEQYF
clone size: NA; D gene: NA; CDR3 length: 14; J gene: TRBJ1-1; V gene: TRBV28; CDR3 DNA: TGTGCCAGCAGGAGGGACACCCAGAACACTGAAGCTTTCTTT; CDR3 protein: CASRRDTQNTEAFF
clone size: NA; D gene: TRBD2; CDR3 length: 16; J gene: TRBJ2-7; V gene: TRBV11-2; CDR3 DNA: TGTGCCAGCATCCCCGGGGCGGGAGCAAGCTCCTACGAGCAGTACTTC; CDR3 protein: CASIPGAGASSYEQYF
clone size: NA; D gene: NA; CDR3 length: 15; J gene: TRBJ1-3; V gene: TRBV5-1; CDR3 DNA: TGCGCCAGCAGCTTGAGCGCTCTCTCTGGAAACACCATATATTTT; CDR3 protein: CASSLSALSGNTIYF
clone size: NA; D gene: NA; CDR3 length: 15; J gene: TRBJ2-1; V gene: TRBV18; CDR3 DNA: TGTGCCAGCTCACCTAGTGGGCAGGACTACAATGAGCAGTTCTTC; CDR3 protein: CASSPSGQDYNEQFF
clone size: NA; D gene: NA; CDR3 length: 13; J gene: TRBJ2-1; V gene: TRBV5-8; CDR3 DNA: TGTGCCAGCAGCTTGCGACAGCACAATGAGCAGTTCTTC; CDR3 protein: CASSLRQHNEQFF
clone size: few; D gene: TRBD1; CDR3 length: 14; J gene: TRBJ1-1; V gene: TRBV2; CDR3 DNA: TGTGCCAGCAGTGGTTGGACAGGGAGGGCTGAAGCTTTCTTT; CDR3 protein: CASSGWTGRAEAFF
clone size: NA; D gene: TRBD2; CDR3 length: 13; J gene: TRBJ2-1; V gene: TRBV9; CDR3 DNA: TGTGCCAGCATGGGGGGGAAAAACAATGAGCAGTTCTTC; CDR3 protein: CASMGGKNNEQFF
clone size: NA; D gene: TRBD1; CDR3 length: 15; J gene: TRBJ2-5; V gene: TRBV4-1; CDR3 DNA: TGCGCCAGCAGCCAGGGGACAGGGTCTCGAGAGACCCAGTACTTC; CDR3 protein: CASSQGTGSRETQYF
clone size: NA; D gene: NA; CDR3 length: 16; J gene: TRBJ1-2; V gene: TRBV3-1/TRBV3-2; CDR3 DNA: TGTGCCAGCAGCCAAGAGATGACAGCGACTAACTATGGCTACACCTTC; CDR3 protein: CASSQEMTATNYGYTF
clone size: NA; D gene: NA; CDR3 length: 17; J gene: TRBJ2-7; V gene: TRBV11-3; CDR3 DNA: TGTGCCAGCAGCTTAGATCGGCAGAAGGCTACCCGTTACGAGCAGTACTTC; CDR3 protein: CASSLDRQKATRYEQYF
clone size: few; D gene: TRBD2; CDR3 length: 16; J gene: TRBJ2-7; V gene: TRBV7-3; CDR3 DNA: TGTGCCAGCAGCTTTGGGGGAGGGGCGAATACCTACGAGCAGTACTTC; CDR3 protein: CASSFGGGANTYEQYF